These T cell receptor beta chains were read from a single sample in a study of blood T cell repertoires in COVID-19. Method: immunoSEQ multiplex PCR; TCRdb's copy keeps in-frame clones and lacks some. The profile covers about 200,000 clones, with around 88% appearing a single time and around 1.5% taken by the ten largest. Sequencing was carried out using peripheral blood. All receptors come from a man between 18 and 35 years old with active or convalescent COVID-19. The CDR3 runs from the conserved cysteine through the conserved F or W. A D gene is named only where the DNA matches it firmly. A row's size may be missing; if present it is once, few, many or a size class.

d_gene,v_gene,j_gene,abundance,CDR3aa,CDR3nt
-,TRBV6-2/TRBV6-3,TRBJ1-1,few,CASSYFAAGNTEAFF,TGTGCCAGCAGTTACTTTGCTGCAGGGAACACTGAAGCTTTCTTT
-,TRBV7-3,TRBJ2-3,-,CASSLGVGVDTQYF,TGTGCCAGCAGCTTAGGGGTGGGAGTAGATACGCAGTATTTT
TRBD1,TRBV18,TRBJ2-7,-,CASSPGQFTYEQYF,TGTGCCAGCTCCCCGGGACAGTTTACCTACGAGCAGTACTTC
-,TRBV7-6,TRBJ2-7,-,CASSLDKDSREREQYF,TGTGCCAGCAGCTTAGACAAGGACTCGAGGGAGCGCGAGCAGTACTTC
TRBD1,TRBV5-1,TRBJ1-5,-,CASSVGTGGNQPQHF,TGCGCCAGCAGCGTCGGGACAGGGGGCAATCAGCCCCAGCATTTT
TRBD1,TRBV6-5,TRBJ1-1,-,CARVDGQAQWGEAFF,TGTGCCAGAGTTGACGGACAGGCACAATGGGGTGAAGCTTTCTTT
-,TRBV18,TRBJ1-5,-,CASSPPFSGTRYQPQHF,TGTGCCAGCTCACCACCGTTCAGTGGGACTCGATATCAGCCCCAGCATTTT
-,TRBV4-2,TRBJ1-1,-,CASSQVVSPGMNTEAFF,TGTGCCAGCAGCCAAGTCGTGAGCCCAGGGATGAACACTGAAGCTTTCTTT
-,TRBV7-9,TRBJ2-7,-,CASSPPLRVLSFYEQYF,TGTGCCAGCAGCCCCCCCCTTCGGGTTTTGAGTTTCTACGAGCAGTACTTC
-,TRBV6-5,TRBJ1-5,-,CASSYSGGSNQPQHF,TGTGCCAGCAGTTACTCGGGAGGTAGCAATCAGCCCCAGCATTTT
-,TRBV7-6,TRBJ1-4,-,CASTTWGGTNEKLFF,TGTGCCAGCACCACCTGGGGGGGGACTAATGAAAAACTGTTTTTT
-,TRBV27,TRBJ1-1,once,CASSFTGTMNTEAFF,TGTGCCAGCAGTTTCACAGGGACCATGAACACTGAAGCTTTCTTT
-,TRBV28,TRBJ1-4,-,CASSPRGEKLFF,TGTGCCAGCAGCCCCAGGGGCGAAAAACTGTTTTTT
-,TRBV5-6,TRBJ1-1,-,CASSLGRTENTEAFF,TGTGCCAGCAGCTTGGGTCGGACAGAAAACACTGAAGCTTTCTTT
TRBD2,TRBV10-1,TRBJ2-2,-,CASSEEVAGDLGTGELFF,TGCGCCAGCAGTGAGGAGGTAGCGGGAGACCTAGGGACCGGGGAGCTGTTTTTT
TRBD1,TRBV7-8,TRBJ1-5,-,CASSLAISGTALNQPQHF,TGTGCCAGCAGCTTAGCGATATCCGGGACAGCCTTAAATCAGCCCCAGCATTTT
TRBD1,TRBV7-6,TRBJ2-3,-,CASSLGTGGADTQYF,TGTGCCAGCAGCTTAGGGACAGGGGGCGCAGATACGCAGTATTTT
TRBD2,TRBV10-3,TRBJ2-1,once,CAGSSGSLFNEQFF,TGTGCCGGATCTAGCGGGAGTCTTTTCAATGAGCAGTTCTTC
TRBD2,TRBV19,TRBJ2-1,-,CASSWTSVNEQFF,TGTGCCAGTAGCTGGACTAGCGTCAATGAGCAGTTCTTC
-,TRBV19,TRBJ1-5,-,CASRGQGSDQPQHF,TGTGCCAGTAGGGGGCAGGGCAGTGATCAGCCCCAGCATTTT
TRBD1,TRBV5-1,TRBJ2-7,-,CASSLATGEQQYF,TGCGCCAGCAGCTTGGCAACAGGGGAGCAGCAGTACTTC
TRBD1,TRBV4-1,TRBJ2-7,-,CASSPRDRYEQYF,TGCGCCAGCAGCCCTCGGGACAGATACGAGCAGTACTTC
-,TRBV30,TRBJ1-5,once,CAWSVREYSNQPQHF,TGTGCCTGGAGTGTACGGGAGTATAGCAATCAGCCCCAGCATTTT
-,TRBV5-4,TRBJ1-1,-,CASSSGTKMNTEAFF,TGTGCCAGCAGCTCTGGGACAAAAATGAACACTGAAGCTTTCTTT
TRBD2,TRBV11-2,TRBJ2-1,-,CASSLAGTSGRDEQFF,TGTGCCAGCAGCTTAGCGGGGACTAGCGGGAGGGATGAGCAGTTCTTC
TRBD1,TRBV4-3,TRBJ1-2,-,CASSPRDRADGYTF,TGCGCCAGCAGCCCACGGGACAGGGCGGATGGCTACACCTTC
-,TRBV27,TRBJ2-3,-,CASSLSVQGKDTQYF,TGTGCCAGCAGTTTATCTGTTCAGGGAAAAGATACGCAGTATTTT
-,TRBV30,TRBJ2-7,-,CAWRRSSYEQYF,TGTGCCTGGAGACGCAGCTCCTACGAGCAGTACTTC
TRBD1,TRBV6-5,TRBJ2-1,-,CATLQGGQVINEQFF,TGTGCCACCTTGCAGGGGGGACAGGTGATCAATGAGCAGTTCTTC
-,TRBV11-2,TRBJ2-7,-,CASSSGAGAGYEQYF,TGTGCCAGCAGTTCGGGGGCGGGAGCGGGCTACGAGCAGTACTTC
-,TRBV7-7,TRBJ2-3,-,CASSLGRGTSTDTQYF,TGTGCTAGCAGCTTAGGCAGGGGGACTAGCACAGATACGCAGTATTTT
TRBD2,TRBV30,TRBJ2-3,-,CAWSLTSGADTQYF,TGTGCCTGGAGTCTCACTAGCGGTGCAGATACGCAGTATTTT
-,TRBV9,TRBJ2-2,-,CASSVLGVGGELFF,TGTGCCAGCAGCGTACTAGGGGTGGGCGGGGAGCTGTTTTTT
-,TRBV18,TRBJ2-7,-,CASSPVGQGSYEQYF,TGTGCCAGCTCACCGGTCGGACAAGGGTCCTACGAGCAGTACTTC
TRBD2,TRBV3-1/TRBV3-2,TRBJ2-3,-,CASSQDPLAGTDTQYF,TGTGCCAGCAGCCAAGACCCCCTAGCGGGAACAGATACGCAGTATTTT
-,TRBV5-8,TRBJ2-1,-,CASRRVGAGSYNEQFF,TGTGCCAGCAGAAGAGTGGGCGCCGGCTCCTACAATGAGCAGTTCTTC
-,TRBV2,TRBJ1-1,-,CARGGGFDTEAFF,TGTGCCAGGGGGGGAGGGTTCGACACTGAAGCTTTCTTT